This T cell receptor beta chain came from a study of cytomegalovirus exposure and HLA in healthy donors. PCR employed 60 Vbeta and 13 Jbeta primers. Profiling relied on immunoSEQ multiplex PCR, and the TCRdb table lists in-frame clones only, not all of them. The repertoire holds tens of thousands of clones, with around 66% as singletons. Per the germline V gene, CDR1 is SEHNR and CDR2 is FQNEAQ (reference sequence). The CDR3 extends over 14 amino acids. This clone was detected only once. One end of the junction is discordant with germline, which a read error may explain. The TCR originated in a man aged 30 to 45 in good health and CMV-seronegative. The chain combines TRBV7-9 with TRBJ1-2; D call uncertain. What was sequenced was PBMCs. The DNA of the CDR3 is TGTTCCAGCAGCTTAGTACCGGGGAACTATGGCTACACCTTC. Its translation is CSSSLVPGNYGYTF.